The 14 T cell receptor beta chains listed next were all sequenced from one sample in a study of blood T cell repertoires in COVID-19. Some clones are missing from TCRdb's copy, which holds only in-frame ones; the method was immunoSEQ multiplex PCR. The sample lists some 290,000 clones, 90% seen once, with under 3% in the top ten. Sequenced: peripheral blood. The receptors originated from a woman in her twenties or thirties with COVID-19, enrolled during active disease.

The chain couples TRBV30 to TRBJ2-5; 7 nucleotides match TRBD1. The V gene end was trimmed by 3 bases and the J gene end by 2 bases; junction bases not matched to a gene: 6. CDR1 GTSNPN and CDR2 SVGIG come from the germline V gene (reference sequence). CDR3 length: 14 residues. For the CDR3, the DNA is TGTGCCTGGAGGGGGGCAGGGGGACAAGAGACCCAGTACTTC. This sequence encodes CAWRGAGGQETQYF.

The chain carries TRBV19 and TRBJ1-1; 7 bases fit TRBD1. The V segment lost 4 bases and the J segment 1 base; nucleotides outside the gene matches: 3. CDR1 is LNHDA and CDR2 is SQIVND in the germline V gene (reference sequence). The CDR3 has 14 amino acids. The CDR3 loop is CASSTGQWNTEAFF. CDR3 in DNA: TGTGCCAGTAGTACGGGACAGTGGAACACTGAAGCTTTCTTT.

The chain is built from TRBV29-1 and TRBJ2-3, with D possibly being TRBD1 (5 bases). Germline V CDR1 and CDR2: SQVTM, ANQGSEA. Trimming cost V 4 bases and J 5 bases, with 7 bases left between them. This CDR3 is 11 amino acids long. CDR3 bases: TGCAGCGTTGTCCAGGGAGATACGCAGTATTTT. It encodes CSVVQGDTQYF.

This sequence joins TRBV6-1 and TRBJ2-7; no firm D call. Germline V CDR1 and CDR2: MNHNS, SASEGT. The CDR3 runs to 15 residues. Trimming left V 2 bases short and J 0 bases short, with 11 bases between. CDR3 region: CASSELRLSSYEQYF. Written as DNA, the CDR3 is TGTGCCAGCAGTGAACTGCGCTTAAGCTCCTACGAGCAGTACTTC.

This sequence joins TRBV19 and TRBJ1-3; unclear D gene. Germline assignment: CDR1 LNHDA and CDR2 SQIVND (reference sequence). The CDR3 extends over 14 amino acids. V lost 2 bases and J 2 bases, leaving 7 bases between the germline ends. CDR3 protein: CASSIKSAGNTIYF. CDR3 bases: TGTGCCAGTAGTATAAAGAGCGCTGGAAACACCATATATTTT.

The chain uses TRBV27 and TRBJ2-3; D may be TRBD2 (5 bases). Trimming shortened V by 8 bases and J by 2 bases, and 14 bases separated the two germline ends. Germline loops: CDR1 MNHEY, CDR2 SMNVEV (reference sequence). The CDR3 extends over 14 amino acids. The CDR3: CASSPGLVTDTQYF. The CDR3 DNA is TGTGCCAGCTCTCCAGGACTTGTCACAGATACGCAGTATTTT.

The rearrangement joins TRBV7-2 to TRBJ2-5; 12 nucleotides line up with TRBD2. The V gene end was trimmed by 1 base and the J gene end by 5 bases; junction bases not matched to a gene: 5. The CDR3 is made up of 16 amino acids. Germline CDR1 reads SGHTA; CDR2 reads FQGNSA. CDR3: CASSLELAGGRETQYF. The CDR3 DNA is TGTGCCAGCAGCTTAGAACTAGCGGGAGGTAGGGAGACCCAGTACTTC.

V is TRBV30 and J is TRBJ1-6; 8 nucleotides align to TRBD1. The CDR3 totals 17 residues. Germline V gene sequence: CDR1 GTSNPN, CDR2 SVGIG (reference sequence). V lost 0 bases and J lost 6; bases outside the gene matches: 10. CDR3 region: CAWSVGPGGAGNSPLHF. CDR3 DNA sequence: TGTGCCTGGAGTGTAGGCCCAGGGGGCGCGGGTAATTCACCCCTCCACTTT.

The chain joins TRBV7-8 to TRBJ1-2, with 7 bases matching TRBD1. The CDR3 totals 16 residues. Trimming cost V 5 bases and J 4 bases; bases outside gene matches: 13. Looked up from germline, CDR1 is SGHVS and CDR2 is FQNEAQ. CDR3 residues: CASSPTTGPGGYGYTF. The DNA of the CDR3 is TGTGCCAGCAGCCCGACCACCGGGCCAGGGGGCTATGGCTACACCTTC.

This clone appeared once. This CDR3 reads CASSLQRGSEQYF. CDR3 DNA sequence: TGTGCCAGCAGCTTGCAAAGGGGGTCCGAGCAGTACTTC. This chain links TRBV5-4 with TRBJ2-7; maybe TRBD1 (6 bases). This CDR3 is 13 amino acids long. The germline V and J ends were trimmed by 1 base and 6 bases, with 11 bases remaining between them. The V gene's germline CDR1 is SGHNT and CDR2 YYREEE (reference sequence).

The chain is built from TRBV3-1 (or the pseudogene TRBV3-2) and TRBJ2-2, with TRBD1 identical over 7 bases. CDR1 is LGHDT, CDR2 YNNKEL, per germline (reference sequence). CDR3 length equals 15 residues. Trimming took 6 bases from V and 3 from J; bases not matched to a gene: 7. CDR3 nucleotides: TGTGCCAGCAGGCAAAGGGGGCAGTACACCGGGGAGCTGTTTTTT. Translation gives CASRQRGQYTGELFF.

The genes are TRBV19 and TRBJ2-2; D unclear. The CDR3 length is 16 residues. Between the trimmed V and J ends, which lost 2 bases and 2 bases, there was a span of 12 bases. Germline-derived CDR1 and CDR2 are LNHDA and SQIVND (reference sequence). The CDR3 is CASSISSLLNTGELFF. As DNA, the CDR3 is TGTGCCAGTAGTATAAGCTCACTCCTAAACACCGGGGAGCTGTTTTTT.

The rearrangement links TRBV28 to TRBJ1-2, with 7 positions matching TRBD1. The CDR3 totals 14 residues. Germline V gives CDR1 MDHEN, CDR2 SYDVKM. J gave up 2 bases and V 2 bases, and 2 bases lay outside the gene matches. CDR3 nucleotides: TGTGCCAGCAGTTTAGCACAGGGGAACTATGGCTACACCTTC. Translating gives CASSLAQGNYGYTF.

The chain joins TRBV5-4 to TRBJ1-1, with D tentatively TRBD1 (5 bases). V gave up 3 bases and J gave up 1 base, with 16 bases separating them. Germline CDR1 SGHNT, CDR2 YYREEE (reference sequence). This CDR3 comprises 16 residues. CDR3 coding DNA: TGTGCCAGCAGCTCCTCGTCGGGGGGGTGGAACACTGAAGCTTTCTTT. This sequence encodes CASSSSSGGWNTEAFF.